This T cell receptor (beta chain) was sequenced for a study of regulatory T cells in long-lasting Graves disease. Whole-study findings and limits: TRBV28 was favored in persistent disease, as were TRBJ1-2 and TRBJ2-5. For persistent Graves' patients, TCR diversity was lower than for newly diagnosed ones. Public clonotype sharing was higher in persistent than newly diagnosed patients.

CDR3 length: 13 residues. Germline CDR1 reads MDHEN; CDR2 reads SYDVKM. Trimming shortened V by 2 bases and J by 5 bases, and 9 bases separated the two germline ends. As to time point: persistent/refractory GD, antithyroid drugs over 5 years with positive TRAb. The TCR library was prepared using RNA isolated from PBMCs. This clonotype was detected ten times or more. Antigen unknown. Researchers made TCR beta libraries by using iRepertoire HTBI primers and running Arm-PCR on CDR3 regions. TCRdb passed the multiplex PCR reads through MiXCR, listing each CDR3 protein once. The sample has around 460,000 distinct CDR3 sequences; about 22% are singletons.

The sequenced sample was peripheral blood mononuclear cells (PBMCs), obtained when the disease was refractory, from a patient treated with antithyroid drugs. The receptor comes from a female donor with Graves disease. The genes are TRBV28 and TRBJ1-1, with a tentative D call TRBD1 (5 bases). The DNA of the CDR3 is TGTGCCAGCAGTTTAAGCCGACAGACTGAAGCTTTCTTT. It is translated as CASSLSRQTEAFF.